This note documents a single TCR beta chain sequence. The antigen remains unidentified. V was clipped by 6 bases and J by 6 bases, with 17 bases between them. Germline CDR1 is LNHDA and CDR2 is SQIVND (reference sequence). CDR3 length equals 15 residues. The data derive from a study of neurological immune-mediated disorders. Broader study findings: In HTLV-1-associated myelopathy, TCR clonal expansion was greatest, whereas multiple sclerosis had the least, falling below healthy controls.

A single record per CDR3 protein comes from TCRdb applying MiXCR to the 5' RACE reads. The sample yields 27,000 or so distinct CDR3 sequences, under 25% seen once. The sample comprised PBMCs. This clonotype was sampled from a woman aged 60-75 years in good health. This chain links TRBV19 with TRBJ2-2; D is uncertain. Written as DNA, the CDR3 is TGTGCCAGTAGCCCTAATTGGGGAAAGGCCGGGGAGCTGTTTTTT. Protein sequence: CASSPNWGKAGELFF.